This T cell receptor beta chain was retrieved from a study of T cells expressing NK-cell markers. The germline V gene encodes CDR1 DFQATT and CDR2 SNEGSKA (reference sequence). This CDR3 region has 14 residues. 5'RACE template switching built TCR beta cDNA with unique molecular identifiers. TCRdb reprocessed the 5' RACE reads, keeping one entry per CDR3 protein, no DNA. There are more than 250,000 distinct CDR3 sequences in the sample, with around 0.42% held by the top ten. On this clonotype itself: Its antigen is currently unknown.

Study conclusions and caveats: In a group of 5 or 6 donors, dominant NKG2C+ clonotypes represented roughly 1.0-7.5% of CD8+ T cells.

The clonotype originates from a man aged 18 to 35 in good health. Input material: blood T cells: a sorted CD56 or NKG2C T cell subset, CD4+ or CD8+ T cells, or bulk PBMC T cells (not recorded which). The V call is TRBV20-1, the J call TRBJ1-5; checking the TCRdb D call of TRBD1 is not possible without DNA. The CDR3 region is CSATHMGVHQPQHF.